This T cell receptor beta chain was observed in a study of T cells in Graves' hyperthyroidism and ophthalmopathy. Study conclusions and caveats: The majority of expanded thyroid clonotypes above 0.001 also appeared in blood.

Germline V lookup: CDR1 WNHNN, CDR2 SYGVQD (reference sequence). V shed 6 bases and J shed 9 bases, with 9 bases lying between them. The CDR3 has 12 amino acids. TCR beta CDR3 region amplification was performed from RNA transcripts. Researchers ran a first-round RT-PCR on the TCR CDR3 using the HTBI primer set. TCRdb re-analysed the multiplex PCR reads in MiXCR, keeping a single row per CDR3 protein. This sample has about 510,000 distinct CDR3 sequences; 12% to 15% occur once, and the top ten carry about 14%. This clonotype was detected only a few times. The antigen is undetermined. Sample: blood. This clonotype was obtained from a woman in her thirties or forties with Graves' hyperthyroidism. This chain connects TRBV10-1 to TRBJ1-6; D remains ambiguous. The CDR3 DNA reads as TGCGCCAGCAGCCCGGGCTCTTCACCCCTCCACTTT. Translating gives CASSPGSSPLHF.